The present T cell receptor beta chain was sequenced within a study of T cell repertoires in cytomegalovirus infection. Study background: Recently identified HLA-C-restricted CMV epitopes were among the peptides used. Matching HLA type and CMV infection were both indicated by public TCR beta signatures. Findings and caveats of the study: Cumulated frequencies of public TCR beta families served to identify carriers of CMV plus the relevant HLA. Ex vivo, HLA-C-restricted CMV-specific TCR beta clonotypes prevailed over the rest of the response.

The CDR3 is 17 amino acids. Germline values: CDR1 SGHRS, CDR2 YFSETQ. Between the trimmed V and J ends, which lost 0 bases and 0 bases, there was a span of 15 bases. Using its own MiXCR run on the reads, TCRdb lists one record per CDR3 protein. The data contain roughly 920,000 distinct CDR3 sequences, around 31% of them seen just once; the ten biggest clones take up more than 13%. Only a few counts were recorded for this clonotype. Its target is unknown. The source material was cultured CD8+ T cells from PBMCs, sampled from culture after CMV antigen stimulation. The chain employs TRBV5-1 and TRBJ1-1, with no clear D. The receptor's source is a human donor in good health (CMV status not recorded). Some clones in this sample may be carry-over from other donors' samples. This chain's CDR3 is CASSLVGEGIMNTEAFF. The CDR3 DNA reads as TGCGCCAGCAGCTTGGTTGGGGAAGGAATTATGAACACTGAAGCTTTCTTT.